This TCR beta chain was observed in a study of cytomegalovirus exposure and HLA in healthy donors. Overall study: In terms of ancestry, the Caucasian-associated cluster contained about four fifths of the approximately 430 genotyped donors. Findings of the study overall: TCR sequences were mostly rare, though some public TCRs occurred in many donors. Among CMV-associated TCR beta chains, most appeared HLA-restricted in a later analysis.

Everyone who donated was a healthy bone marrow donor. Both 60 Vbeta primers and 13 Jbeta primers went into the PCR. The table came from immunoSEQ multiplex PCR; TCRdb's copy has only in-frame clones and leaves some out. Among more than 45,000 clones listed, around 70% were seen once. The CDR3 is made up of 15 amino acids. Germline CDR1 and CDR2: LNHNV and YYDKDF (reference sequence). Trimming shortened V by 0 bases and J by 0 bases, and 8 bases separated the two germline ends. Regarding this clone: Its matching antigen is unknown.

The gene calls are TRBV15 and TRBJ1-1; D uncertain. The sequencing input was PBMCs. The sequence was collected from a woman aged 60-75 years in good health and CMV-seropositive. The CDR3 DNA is TGTGCCACCAGCAGAGAGACTGGCATGAACACTGAAGCTTTCTTT. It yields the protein CATSRETGMNTEAFF.